A single T cell receptor (beta chain) is shown here with its context. Its matching antigen is unknown. The data belong to a study of shared clonotypes between healthy human individuals. Study-level findings and limits: Non-shared clonotypes were found to have lower generation probabilities than the clonotypes that were shared by all four of the sorted-subset donors. Tissue TCR repertoires likely differ from these blood-only repertoires.

Libraries were prepared by immunoSEQ multiplex PCR; TCRdb keeps only in-frame clonotypes and omits some of them. The sample records roughly 2,300,000 clones, around 93% being singletons. Deletions cut 4 bases from V and 6 bases from J, with 15 bases between. The CDR3 sequence is 14 residues long. The germline CDR1 and CDR2 sequences are SGHRS and YFSETQ. Recent vaccinations or acute infections were absent in the healthy HIV-negative adult donors. The investigators split CD4+ cells into a CD45RA+ naive subset and a CD45RA-negative memory subset. Sequenced: naive CD4+ T cells from PBMCs. Documented subset: CD45RA+ positively selected. The chain employs TRBV5-1 and TRBJ2-3, with D perhaps TRBD1 (6 bases). The sequence derives from a man younger than 35 in good health. Some clones in this sample may be carry-over from other donors' samples. Here the CDR3 reads CASSQDSRVDTQYF. CDR3 nucleotides: TGCGCCAGCAGCCAGGACAGTCGTGTGGATACGCAGTATTTT.